One and the same sample provided the 2 T cell receptor beta chains below, sequenced in a study of blood T cell repertoires in COVID-19 (dated by TCRdb to the early 2020s). The library was prepared using the immunoSEQ multiplex PCR assay. TCRdb holds this immuneACCESS table with in-frame rearrangements only. Some clones are missing; in checked studies, unresolved V genes explain under half, and the rest has no known cause. Here the sample has fewer than 80,000 clones; approximately 80% occur a single time. 13% of the sample goes to the ten largest clones. The sequenced material came from peripheral blood. These receptors all stem from a man between 45 and 60 years old with COVID-19, enrolled during active disease.

Here the CDR3 DNA reads TGTGCCAGTAATCAGGGGAGCAGCTACAATGAGCAGTTCTTC. Amino acids: CASNQGSSYNEQFF. V gene TRBV19 combines with J gene TRBJ2-1, with D possibly being TRBD1 (6 bases). Germline V lookup: CDR1 LNHDA, CDR2 SQIVND (reference sequence). V gave up 7 bases and J gave up 3 bases, with 13 bases separating them. CDR3 length equals 14 residues.

The V call is TRBV14, the J call TRBJ2-2; 8 nucleotides align to TRBD1. The CDR3 spans 18 residues. With V trimmed by 1 base and J by 3 bases, 10 bases remained unmatched. Germline V CDR1 and CDR2: SGHDN, FVKESK. CDR3 nucleotides: TGTGCCAGCAGCCAAGCGGTTCGACAGGGGTCGTACACCGGGGAGCTGTTTTTT. Amino acid sequence: CASSQAVRQGSYTGELFF.